This passage covers 28 T cell receptor beta chains from one sample sequenced in a study of T cell responses to AZD1222 COVID-19 vaccine. Profiled with immunoSEQ multiplex PCR; TCRdb holds only in-frame clones, not every one. This repertoire shows about 95,000 clones, 70% to 90% found once; its top ten account for less than 4%. This specimen consisted of peripheral blood, obtained on day 0 of AZD1222 vaccination. Receptors were obtained from an adult in good health.

The CDR3: CASSFSGGPYEQYF. The DNA of the CDR3 is TGTGCCAGCAGCTTTAGCGGGGGACCCTACGAGCAGTACTTC. V gene TRBV7-9 combines with J gene TRBJ2-7, with 9 bases fitting TRBD2. Germline-derived CDR1 and CDR2 are SEHNR and FQNEAQ (reference sequence). V dropped 3 bases and J dropped 2; count of bases not matched to a gene: 2. The CDR3 consists of 14 residues.

In this sample, this clone turned up once. J is TRBJ2-1 and V is TRBV7-2, with TRBD2 matching 9 bases. V lost 6 bases and J lost 4; bases outside the gene matches: 13. This CDR3 has 17 amino acids. In germline, CDR1 is SGHTA, CDR2 FQGNSA. The CDR3: CASSLRARSGGYNEQFF. For the CDR3, the DNA is TGTGCCAGCAGTCTAAGGGCCCGTAGCGGGGGATACAATGAGCAGTTCTTC.

V gene TRBV11-2 combines with J gene TRBJ2-1; weak D call: TRBD1 (6 bases). Germline V gene lookup returns CDR1 SGHAT and CDR2 FQNNGV. The V and J ends lost 2 bases and 2 bases respectively, with 13 bases between them. The CDR3 runs 16 residues. CDR3 nucleotides: TGTGCCAGCAGCTTAAACAGGGTGATTACCTACAATGAGCAGTTCTTC. It specifies CASSLNRVITYNEQFF.

The chain couples TRBV5-4 to TRBJ2-2, with unresolved D. Looked up from germline, CDR1 is SGHNT and CDR2 is YYREEE (reference sequence). This CDR3 region has 16 residues. V dropped 0 bases and J dropped 0 bases, with 9 bases sitting between them. The CDR3 DNA is TGTGCCAGCAGCTTGGCGCCAGCCGCGAACACCGGGGAGCTGTTTTTT. This encodes CASSLAPAANTGELFF.

The chain is built from TRBV9 and TRBJ2-3; D possibly corresponds to TRBD2 (5 bases). The CDR3 extends over 15 amino acids. CDR1 is SGDLS and CDR2 is YYNGEE in the germline V gene. The V and J ends lost 3 bases and 0 bases respectively, with 11 bases between them. This CDR3 reads CASSGGRHSTDTQYF. CDR3 nucleotide sequence: TGTGCCAGCAGCGGCGGGCGCCACAGCACAGATACGCAGTATTTT.

The count of this clone is one. The chain uses TRBV12-3 or TRBV12-4 and TRBJ1-2, with D unresolved. V lost 1 base, J lost 8 bases, and 8 bases lay in between. CDR3 size: 12 residues. CDR3 in amino acids: CASSLGLEGYTF. CDR3 bases: TGTGCCAGCAGTTTAGGCCTGGAAGGCTACACCTTC.

This rearrangement joins TRBV25-1 to TRBJ2-5; 10 bases are shared with TRBD2. Germline V CDR1 and CDR2: MGHDK, SYGVNS. This CDR3 region has 15 residues. Trimming removed 8 bases from V and 4 bases from J; junction bases left unmatched: 10. The DNA for the CDR3 is TGTGCCAGCCAACCGACAGCGGGGGGGCCAGAGACCCAGTACTTC. This sequence encodes CASQPTAGGPETQYF.

The V and J genes are TRBV12-3 or TRBV12-4 and TRBJ1-4; D is uncertain. The V end was cut by 2 bases, the J end by 12 bases, with 13 bases between. This CDR3 has 13 amino acids. In DNA form, the CDR3 reads TGTGCCAGCAGTTTACTCCCCTACACTGAACTGTTTTTT. This codes for CASSLLPYTELFF.

The gene calls are TRBV11-2 and TRBJ1-5; no clear D gene. The CDR3 loop spans 12 amino acids. The germline V and J ends were trimmed by 5 bases and 9 bases, with 11 bases remaining between them. CDR1 and CDR2 (germline): SGHAT, FQNNGV. CDR3 protein: CASSPGGVPQHF. CDR3 nucleotides: TGTGCCAGCAGCCCCGGCGGGGTGCCCCAGCATTTT.

This clone was observed a few times. The rearrangement joins TRBV28 to TRBJ1-2; D is unclear. The germline V gene has CDR1 MDHEN and CDR2 SYDVKM. This CDR3 has 12 residues. The V end lost 6 bases, the J end lost 1 base, and 6 bases lay between the germline ends. The CDR3 DNA follows: TGTGCCAGCAGCTTGAATAACTATGGCTACACCTTC. Protein sequence: CASSLNNYGYTF.

CDR3 DNA: TGTGCCACCAGCAGAGGACTCGAGACTAGTCCATACAATGAGCAGTTCTTC. Encoded protein: CATSRGLETSPYNEQFF. The chain has TRBV15 and TRBJ2-1; D may be TRBD2 (6 bases). Per germline, CDR1 LNHNV and CDR2 YYDKDF (reference sequence). The V end lost 1 base, the J end lost 4 bases, and 17 bases lay between the germline ends. The CDR3 runs 17 residues.

Here the CDR3 reads CASSGRGDRPQGGKLFF. CDR3 DNA sequence: TGTGCCAGCAGTGGGAGGGGGGACAGGCCGCAAGGTGGGAAACTGTTTTTT. The chain is built from TRBV2 and TRBJ1-4; 8 nucleotides match TRBD1. Germline V lookup: CDR1 SNHLY, CDR2 FYNNEI. V trimming: 4 bases; J trimming: 11 bases; junction bases outside the gene matches: 18. The CDR3 length is 17 residues.

The CDR3 loop is CASSYLGGANVLTF. In DNA form, the CDR3 reads TGTGCCAGCAGTTACCTCGGGGGGGCCAACGTCCTGACTTTC. The V call is TRBV6-2 or TRBV6-3, the J call TRBJ2-6, with unresolved D. This CDR3 has 14 amino acids. Germline CDR1 MNHEY, CDR2 SVGEGT. Trimming took off 2 bases at V and 4 bases at J, with 6 bases between the two ends.

The J gene is TRBJ2-3, the V gene TRBV25-1; 7 bases line up with TRBD1. Germline V gene data show CDR1 as MGHDK and CDR2 as SYGVNS. The CDR3 spans 13 residues. V was pared by 6 bases and J by 6 bases, with 6 bases of the junction left unmatched. The CDR3 loop reads CASSRGQPDTQYF. In DNA, the CDR3 is TGTGCCAGCAGCAGGGGACAGCCCGATACGCAGTATTTT. The full variable domain, its missing parts supplied by reference TRBV25-1 and TRBJ2-3, is EADIYQTPRYLVIGTGKKITLECSQTMGHDKMYWYQQDPGMELHLIHYSYGVNSTEKGDLSSESTVSRIRTEHFPLTLESARPSHTSQYLCASSRGQPDTQYFGPGTRLTVL.

The chain joins TRBV10-3 to TRBJ2-3, with D possibly being TRBD1 or TRBD2 (7 bases each). Germline CDR1 reads ENHRY; CDR2 reads SYGVKD. Trimming removed 8 bases from V and 2 bases from J, with 14 bases in between. This CDR3 comprises 14 residues. This CDR3 reads CAIAQGRDTDTQYF. The CDR3 DNA sequence: TGTGCCATCGCACAGGGGAGGGACACAGATACGCAGTATTTT.

The CDR3 nucleotides are TGTGCCAGCAGGGACGGACAGGGAACCTATGGCTACACCTTC. Protein sequence: CASRDGQGTYGYTF. The V call is TRBV2, the J call TRBJ1-2, with 8 bases matching TRBD1. V shed 6 bases and J 4 bases; nucleotides not matched to a gene: 7. Germline CDR1 and CDR2: SNHLY and FYNNEI. The CDR3 runs 14 residues.

The chain is built from TRBV4-1 and TRBJ1-2, with a tentative D call TRBD1 (5 bases). The CDR3 covers 14 residues. Looked up from germline, CDR1 is MGHRA and CDR2 is YSYEKL. The ends were cut back, 1 base at V and 3 bases at J, with 9 bases in the middle. CDR3 DNA sequence: TGCGCCAGCAGCCAAGGTCGGGGCGACTATGGCTACACCTTC. It yields the protein CASSQGRGDYGYTF.

The chain carries TRBV2 and TRBJ2-7; D might be TRBD2 (6 bases). This CDR3 has 11 amino acids. Germline V gene lookup returns CDR1 SNHLY and CDR2 FYNNEI. V lost 6 bases and J lost 12, with 15 bases in between. CDR3 nucleotide sequence: TGTGCCAGCAGGGAGACTAGTTTGTCGTACTTC. Encoded protein: CASRETSLSYF.

This CDR3 is CAWSVGGTHNEKLFF. CDR3 nucleotides: TGTGCCTGGAGTGTAGGCGGGACCCATAATGAAAAACTGTTTTTT. This sequence joins TRBV30 and TRBJ1-4; D may be TRBD1 (5 bases). Per germline, CDR1 GTSNPN and CDR2 SVGIG (reference sequence). The CDR3 runs to 15 residues. Trimming removed 0 bases from V and 4 bases from J, with 12 bases in between.

This rearrangement joins TRBV9 to TRBJ1-2; possible D gene TRBD1, 5 bases. CDR1 is SGDLS and CDR2 is YYNGEE in the germline V gene. Trimming pared 3 bases from V and 4 bases from J, leaving 16 bases between. This CDR3 has 15 amino acids. Here the CDR3 reads CASSGGGPSLYGYTF. CDR3 DNA sequence: TGTGCCAGCAGCGGGGGGGGACCGAGCCTCTATGGCTACACCTTC.

The chain combines TRBV20-1 with TRBJ1-2; D possibly corresponds to TRBD1 (5 bases). Per germline, CDR1 DFQATT and CDR2 SNEGSKA (reference sequence). Trimming removed 6 bases at V and 3 bases at J, with 5 bases between. This CDR3 is built from 10 residues. CDR3 nucleotides: TGCAGTGCAGGGGACTATGGCTACACCTTC. Translation: CSAGDYGYTF.

The chain joins TRBV11-2 to TRBJ1-5, with 9 bases identical to TRBD1. Germline CDR1 reads SGHAT; CDR2 reads FQNNGV. The CDR3 is made up of 19 amino acids. V shed 4 bases, J shed 0 bases, and the junction held 13 bases outside the gene matches. CDR3 sequence: CASSSYRGPWVYSNQPQHF. CDR3 nucleotide sequence: TGTGCCAGCAGCTCCTACAGGGGGCCTTGGGTATATAGCAATCAGCCCCAGCATTTT.

The chain carries TRBV5-1 and TRBJ1-2, with no clear D. Germline CDR1 is SGHRS and CDR2 is YFSETQ. The V and J ends lost 4 bases and 6 bases respectively, with 10 bases between them. The CDR3 covers 12 residues. The CDR3 spells CASSKTADGYTF. DNA for the CDR3: TGCGCCAGCAGCAAAACAGCGGATGGCTACACCTTC. The variable domain in full, completed from reference TRBV5-1 and TRBJ1-2, reads KAGVTQTPRYLIKTRGQQVTLSCSPISGHRSVSWYQQTPGQGLQFLFEYFSETQRNKGNFPGRFSGRQFSNSRSEMNVSTLELGDSALYLCASSKTADGYTFGSGTRLTVV.

The chain carries TRBV2 and TRBJ2-1, with D tentatively TRBD2 (6 bases). Germline-derived CDR1 and CDR2 are SNHLY and FYNNEI. CDR3 size: 15 residues. Deletions cut 2 bases from V and 2 bases from J, with 10 bases between. CDR3 coding DNA: TGTGCCAGCAGTGAACAACTAGCCCCCTACAATGAGCAGTTCTTC. This sequence encodes CASSEQLAPYNEQFF.

This chain uses TRBV5-1 with TRBJ1-3, with D hard to call. This CDR3 contains 14 residues. V was clipped by 0 bases and J by 0 bases, with 4 bases between them. Germline V CDR1 and CDR2: SGHRS, YFSETQ. As DNA, the CDR3 is TGCGCCAGCAGCTTGGAGAGCTCTGGAAACACCATATATTTT. Translation: CASSLESSGNTIYF.

The V and J genes are TRBV5-1 and TRBJ2-7; D is possibly TRBD2 (6 bases). Germline CDR1 is SGHRS and CDR2 is YFSETQ. The CDR3 loop spans 15 amino acids. V lost 1 base and J 1 base, leaving 12 bases between the germline ends. CDR3 amino acids: CASSLFSGVSYEQYF. The CDR3 region has the DNA TGCGCCAGCAGCTTGTTCTCGGGGGTGTCCTACGAGCAGTACTTC.

The rearrangement joins TRBV6-2 or TRBV6-3 to TRBJ1-2; tentatively, D is TRBD1 (6 bases). Trimming took off 5 bases at V and 4 bases at J, with 17 bases between the two ends. CDR1 and CDR2 (germline): MNHEY, SVGEGT. CDR3 size: 15 residues. CDR3 loop: CASSTVGGSTYGYTF. The CDR3, as DNA: TGTGCCAGCAGTACTGTGGGGGGCTCGACCTATGGCTACACCTTC.

The chain joins TRBV7-2 to TRBJ2-7, with D possibly matching TRBD1 (6 bases). Trimming cost V 3 bases and J 0 bases, with 9 bases left between them. Germline-derived CDR1 and CDR2 are SGHTA and FQGNSA. The CDR3 extends over 14 amino acids. The CDR3 DNA reads TGTGCCAGCAGCTTGGACAGATCCTCCTACGAGCAGTACTTC. Its protein is CASSLDRSSYEQYF.